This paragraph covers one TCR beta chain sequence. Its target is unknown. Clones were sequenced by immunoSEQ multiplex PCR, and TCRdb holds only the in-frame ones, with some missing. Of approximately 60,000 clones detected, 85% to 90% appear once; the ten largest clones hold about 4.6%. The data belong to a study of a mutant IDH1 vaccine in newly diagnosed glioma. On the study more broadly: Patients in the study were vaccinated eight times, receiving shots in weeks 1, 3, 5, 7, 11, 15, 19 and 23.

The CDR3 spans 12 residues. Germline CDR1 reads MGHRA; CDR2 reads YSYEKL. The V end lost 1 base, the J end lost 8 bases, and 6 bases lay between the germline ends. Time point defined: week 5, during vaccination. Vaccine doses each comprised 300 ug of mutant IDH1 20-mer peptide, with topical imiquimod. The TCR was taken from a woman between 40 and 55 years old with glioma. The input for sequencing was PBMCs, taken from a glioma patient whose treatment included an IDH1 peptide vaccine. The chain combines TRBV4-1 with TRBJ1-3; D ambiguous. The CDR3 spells CASSQVWDTIYF. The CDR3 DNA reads TGCGCCAGCAGCCAAGTCTGGGACACCATATATTTT.